One and the same sample provided the 26 T cell receptor beta chains below, sequenced in a study of graft-versus-host responses after intestinal transplantation. TCRdb's table, derived via immunoSEQ multiplex PCR, lists solely in-frame clones and lacks some. This sample has some 86,000 clones, with 90% to 95% found just once. For these receptors, no antigen is known. The specimen was unstimulated CD4+ T cells sorted from spleen or lymph node cells, collected before intestinal transplant. These receptors were obtained from a human donor who received an intestinal transplant.

This rearrangement joins TRBV10-3 to TRBJ2-7, with D perhaps TRBD1 (7 bases). Germline V gene lookup returns CDR1 ENHRY and CDR2 SYGVKD. The V end lost 3 bases, the J end lost 6 bases, and 18 bases lay between the germline ends. CDR3 length: 15 amino acids. CDR3 nucleotide sequence: TGTGCCATCAGTGACCTAACAGGGGCCGGGGGCGAGCAGTACTTC. Residues: CAISDLTGAGGEQYF.

The V call is TRBV30, the J call TRBJ1-6; 8 nucleotides line up with TRBD1. J was trimmed by 10 bases and V by 1 base; bases with no gene match: 6. The CDR3 consists of 14 residues. The V gene's germline CDR1 is GTSNPN and CDR2 SVGIG (reference sequence). CDR3 nucleotide sequence: TGTGCCTGGAGTGCTCCCGCAGGGGGCTCACCCCTCCACTTT. It codes for CAWSAPAGGSPLHF.

V and J are TRBV7-2 and TRBJ1-6; possibly TRBD1 for D (6 bases). The CDR3 length is 13 residues. Trimming left V 0 bases short and J 9 bases short, with 6 bases between. CDR1 and CDR2 (germline): SGHTA, FQGNSA. In DNA, the CDR3 is TGTGCCAGCAGCTTAGCACAGGGTTCACCCCTCCACTTT. The encoded protein is CASSLAQGSPLHF.

This clone was counted between two and nine times. CDR3 nucleotides: TGTGCCAGCAGTTACCGGGCAGGGAATGAAAAACTGTTTTTT. Amino acid sequence: CASSYRAGNEKLFF. The chain employs TRBV6-6 and TRBJ1-4, with D possibly matching TRBD1 (5 bases). V was pared by 2 bases and J by 5 bases, with 9 bases between. The CDR3 is made up of 14 amino acids. Looked up from germline, CDR1 is MNHNY and CDR2 is SVGAGI (reference sequence).

V usage is TRBV29-1 and J usage is TRBJ2-1; 10 nucleotides match TRBD1. CDR1 and CDR2 from the germline V gene are SQVTM and ANQGSEA. CDR3 length: 15 amino acids. V was clipped by 5 bases and J by 6 bases; unmatched bases: 10. The CDR3 DNA sequence: TGCAGCGTTATAAAGGGGACAGGGGATCTCAATGAGCAGTTCTTC. This encodes CSVIKGTGDLNEQFF.

The chain links TRBV30 to TRBJ1-5; D remains ambiguous. V was trimmed by 0 bases and J by 5 bases, leaving 14 bases between them. CDR3 length equals 15 residues. Germline V gene lookup returns CDR1 GTSNPN and CDR2 SVGIG (reference sequence). The CDR3 sequence: CAWSVRERRDQPQHF. CDR3 bases: TGTGCCTGGAGTGTACGGGAGAGAAGGGATCAGCCCCAGCATTTT.

The rearrangement links TRBV6-6 to TRBJ1-2, with TRBD1 matching over 10 bases. The CDR3 contains 14 residues. Germline trimming cut 5 bases from V and 8 bases from J; bases unmatched to any gene: 8. Germline V lookup: CDR1 MNHNY, CDR2 SVGAGI (reference sequence). CDR3 in amino acids: CASSPTGTGDGYTF. The DNA for the CDR3 is TGTGCCAGCAGTCCTACAGGGACAGGGGACGGCTACACCTTC.

V is TRBV4-3 and J is TRBJ2-3, with 9 bases aligning to TRBD1. V lost 1 base, J lost 4 bases, and 3 bases stayed unmatched. The germline CDR1 and CDR2 sequences are LGHNA and YSLEER. The CDR3 is 15 amino acids. The chain's CDR3 is CASSQGDRASDTQYF. CDR3 DNA: TGCGCCAGCAGCCAAGGGGACAGGGCTTCAGATACGCAGTATTTT.

J is TRBJ2-3 and V is TRBV11-2; tentative D call: TRBD1 (5 bases). Trimming took 1 base from V and 3 from J, leaving 11 bases between them. CDR1 and CDR2 (germline): SGHAT, FQNNGV. The CDR3 has 15 residues. CDR3: CASSLAQGQTDTQYF. As DNA, the CDR3 is TGTGCCAGCAGCTTAGCCCAGGGTCAAACAGATACGCAGTATTTT.

Only one count was recorded for this clone. The chain uses TRBV25-1 and TRBJ2-5, with 7 bases fitting TRBD1. The CDR3 sequence is 16 residues long. CDR1 is MGHDK and CDR2 is SYGVNS in the germline V gene. J gave up 5 bases and V 3 bases, and 12 bases lay outside the gene matches. The CDR3 spells CASSELQGPSRETQYF. Written as DNA, the CDR3 is TGTGCCAGCAGTGAGCTACAGGGGCCATCCCGGGAGACCCAGTACTTC.

This clone was seen once. V gene TRBV9 combines with J gene TRBJ1-6; possible D gene TRBD1, 6 bases. The V gene lost 7 bases and the J gene lost 6 bases, with 14 bases spanning the gap. CDR1 is SGDLS and CDR2 is YYNGEE in the germline V gene. This CDR3 region has 14 residues. CDR3 nucleotides: TGTGCCAGCCAACGTACAGGGTCTAATTCACCCCTCCACTTT. Translation: CASQRTGSNSPLHF.

The V and J genes are TRBV10-3 and TRBJ2-2; D might be TRBD1 (6 bases). Looked up from germline, CDR1 is ENHRY and CDR2 is SYGVKD. Deletions cut 7 bases from V and 3 bases from J, with 12 bases between. CDR3 length equals 14 residues. The CDR3 here is CAIKRTDYTGELFF. CDR3 sequence (DNA): TGTGCCATCAAAAGGACAGACTACACCGGGGAGCTGTTTTTT.

The chain links TRBV5-1 to TRBJ1-6, with D tentatively TRBD1 (5 bases). V was pared by 3 bases and J by 7 bases, with 11 bases between. The germline V gene has CDR1 SGHRS and CDR2 YFSETQ. The CDR3 extends over 14 amino acids. DNA for the CDR3: TGCGCCAGCAGCTACGACAGACCAAATTCACCCCTCCACTTT. Residues: CASSYDRPNSPLHF. The complete variable domain, with remaining parts taken from reference TRBV5-1 and TRBJ1-6, reads KAGVTQTPRYLIKTRGQQVTLSCSPISGHRSVSWYQQTPGQGLQFLFEYFSETQRNKGNFPGRFSGRQFSNSRSEMNVSTLELGDSALYLCASSYDRPNSPLHFGNGTRLTVT.

The chain employs TRBV10-2 and TRBJ2-2; D not certain. The CDR3 is made up of 14 amino acids. CDR1 WSHSY and CDR2 SAAADI come from the germline V gene. The V gene lost 2 bases and the J gene lost 0 bases, with 4 bases spanning the gap. CDR3 DNA: TGCGCCAGCAGTGAGGTAGCGAACACCGGGGAGCTGTTTTTT. As protein: CASSEVANTGELFF.

This clone was detected once. The genes are TRBV6-4 and TRBJ1-4; 7 bases match TRBD1. Trimming at V came to 7 bases and at J to 8 bases, leaving 16 bases not matched to a gene. The CDR3 contains 16 residues. Germline V gene data show CDR1 as MRHNA and CDR2 as SNTAGT. This CDR3 reads CASKRQGWGSKEKLFF. CDR3 DNA: TGTGCCAGCAAACGACAGGGTTGGGGGTCGAAGGAAAAACTGTTTTTT.

Concerning this clone itself: This CDR3 is also generated by other DNA sequences in the sample. The rearrangement joins TRBV7-2 to TRBJ2-7; D is undetermined. Germline assignment: CDR1 SGHTA and CDR2 FQGNSA. The CDR3 runs to 12 residues. The V and J ends lost 5 bases and 1 base respectively, with 6 bases between them. The CDR3: CASSLSSYEQYF. The CDR3 region has the DNA TGTGCCAGCAGCCTATCATCCTACGAGCAGTACTTC. The variable domain in full, with the rest retrieved from reference TRBV7-2 and TRBJ2-7, is GAGVSQSPSNKVTEKGKDVELRCDPISGHTALYWYRQSLGQGLEFLIYFQGNSAPDKSGLPSDRFSAERTGGSVSTLTIQRTQQEDSAVYLCASSLSSYEQYFGPGTRLTVT.

The chain joins TRBV10-2 to TRBJ2-5; D unresolved. The V gene lost 5 bases and the J gene lost 2 bases, with 12 bases spanning the gap. The CDR3 has 14 residues. The V gene's germline CDR1 is WSHSY and CDR2 SAAADI. This CDR3 reads CASSPSRPQETQYF. The CDR3 DNA follows: TGCGCCAGCAGTCCCTCTAGGCCGCAAGAGACCCAGTACTTC.

CDR3: CATSEPGNTEAFF. The CDR3 coding sequence is TGTGCCACGTCCGAACCGGGGAACACTGAAGCTTTCTTT. The genes are TRBV6-5 and TRBJ1-1; no clear D. V lost 10 bases to trimming and J lost 1 base, with 13 bases between them. This CDR3 has 13 residues. In germline, CDR1 is MNHEY, CDR2 SVGAGI.

The rearrangement joins TRBV30 to TRBJ2-3; a weak D match, TRBD2 (6 bases). The CDR3 sequence is 13 residues long. Germline V lookup: CDR1 GTSNPN, CDR2 SVGIG (reference sequence). V was trimmed by 8 bases and J by 3 bases, leaving 15 bases between them. The CDR3 region has the DNA TGTGCCCATGCTGGGGGGAGGACAGATACGCAGTATTTT. It translates to CAHAGGRTDTQYF.

The chain links TRBV10-2 to TRBJ2-7; D is perhaps TRBD1 (6 bases). V lost 7 bases, J lost 6 bases, and 19 bases lay in between. CDR1 and CDR2 from the germline V gene are WSHSY and SAAADI. The CDR3 sequence is 14 residues long. The DNA of the CDR3 is TGCGCCAGCAAGAACCAACAGGGTTGGGCCGAGCAGTACTTC. Protein: CASKNQQGWAEQYF.

The J gene is TRBJ2-4, the V gene TRBV6-1, with 11 nucleotides matching TRBD2. This CDR3 is built from 16 residues. Germline-derived CDR1 and CDR2 are MNHNS and SASEGT. V lost 4 bases and J lost 0; bases outside the gene matches: 2. The CDR3 DNA reads TGTGCCAGCAGTGGGGGACTAGCGGTAGCCAAAAACATTCAGTACTTC. It yields the protein CASSGGLAVAKNIQYF.

The V gene is TRBV19, the J gene TRBJ1-2; a weak D match, TRBD1 (5 bases). Deletions cut 2 bases from V and 4 bases from J, with 8 bases between. In germline, CDR1 is LNHDA, CDR2 SQIVND (reference sequence). This CDR3 has 13 amino acids. The CDR3 region has the DNA TGTGCCAGTAGTATATCGGGGGGCTATGGCTACACCTTC. Protein: CASSISGGYGYTF.

This CDR3 reads CASSPGWIRREGEQYF. In DNA, the CDR3 is TGTGCCAGCAGTCCCGGTTGGATAAGAAGGGAGGGCGAGCAGTACTTC. This chain joins TRBV14 and TRBJ2-7; 7 nucleotides match TRBD2. The CDR3 extends over 16 amino acids. V was clipped by 6 bases and J by 6 bases; unmatched bases: 17. CDR1 is SGHDN and CDR2 is FVKESK in the germline V gene.

The chain links TRBV5-7 to TRBJ1-5, with D tentatively TRBD1 (6 bases). TRBV5-7 is an ORF; its function is uncertain. This CDR3 is 19 amino acids long. Trimming took off 0 bases at V and 1 base at J, with 20 bases between the two ends. The chain's CDR3 is CASSLAVRGGLGSNQPQHF. The CDR3 DNA reads as TGTGCCAGCAGCTTGGCGGTCAGGGGTGGGTTAGGAAGCAATCAGCCCCAGCATTTT.

The rearrangement links TRBV7-2 to TRBJ1-5; tentatively, D is TRBD1 (6 bases). V was clipped by 3 bases and J by 4 bases, with 7 bases between them. Looked up from germline, CDR1 is SGHTA and CDR2 is FQGNSA. The length of the CDR3 is 13 residues. The CDR3 nucleotides are TGTGCCAGCAGCTTTGGACAGAATCAGCCCCAGCATTTT. Encoded protein: CASSFGQNQPQHF.

CDR3 residues: CASSTREGTEAFF. The DNA for the CDR3 is TGCGCCAGCAGCACCAGGGAAGGAACTGAAGCTTTCTTT. V and J are TRBV5-1 and TRBJ1-1; D is perhaps TRBD1 (5 bases). V gave up 4 bases and J gave up 5 bases, with 12 bases separating them. The CDR3 is 13 residues long. Germline V gene data show CDR1 as SGHRS and CDR2 as YFSETQ.